The 20 T cell receptor beta chains listed next were all sequenced from one sample in a study of T cells in localized non-small cell lung cancer. Only in-frame clones appear in the TCRdb table, and some are missing; sequencing was by immunoSEQ multiplex PCR. The sample has about 26,000 clones; under 95% are singletons. This specimen was peripheral blood, taken before any cancer treatment. The receptors stem from a female donor older than 55 with stage II squamous cell lung carcinoma.

The gene calls are TRBV10-2 and TRBJ2-2; weak D call: TRBD1 (6 bases). The V gene lost 6 bases and the J gene lost 1 base, with 15 bases spanning the gap. The germline V gene encodes CDR1 WSHSY and CDR2 SAAADI. The CDR3 is 16 amino acids. CDR3: CASRTTGPLNTGELFF. The CDR3 nucleotides read TGCGCCAGCAGGACAACAGGGCCTCTGAACACCGGGGAGCTGTTTTTT.

The chain joins TRBV28 to TRBJ2-5; TRBD1 aligns across 11 bases. V lost 6 bases and J lost 4; bases outside the gene matches: 10. CDR3 size: 16 residues. CDR1 MDHEN and CDR2 SYDVKM come from the germline V gene. CDR3 in amino acids: CASRKDRGLLLETQYF. The CDR3 nucleotides read TGTGCCAGCAGAAAGGACAGGGGGCTTCTATTAGAGACCCAGTACTTC.

V is TRBV28 and J is TRBJ2-7, with a tentative D call TRBD1 (5 bases). Looked up from germline, CDR1 is MDHEN and CDR2 is SYDVKM. The CDR3 runs to 15 residues. V was cut by 5 bases and J by 2 bases, with 16 bases left in between. The CDR3: CASSPSTPTAYEQYF. The CDR3, as DNA: TGTGCCAGCAGTCCCTCAACTCCGACAGCCTACGAGCAGTACTTC.

Here the CDR3 reads CASSPEGASRLNTEAFF. As DNA, the CDR3 is TGTGCCAGCTCACCGGAGGGGGCTTCCAGGTTGAACACTGAAGCTTTCTTT. V and J are TRBV18 and TRBJ1-1; TRBD1 aligns across 7 bases. V was clipped by 3 bases and J by 0 bases; unmatched bases: 10. The CDR3 has 17 residues. CDR1 and CDR2 (germline): KGHSH, LQKENI. The full variable domain, in which reference TRBV18 and TRBJ1-1 provide the parts outside the CDR3, is NAGVMQNPRHLVRRRGQEARLRCSPMKGHSHVYWYRQLPEEGLKFMVYLQKENIIDESGMPKERFSAEFPKEGPSILRIQQVVRGDSAAYFCASSPEGASRLNTEAFFGQGTRLTVV.

This rearrangement joins TRBV7-8 to TRBJ1-1; D gene unclear. Germline CDR1 and CDR2: SGHVS and FQNEAQ. The CDR3 is 14 amino acids. V shed 0 bases and J shed 1 base, with 6 bases lying between them. The CDR3, as DNA: TGTGCCAGCAGCTTAGCCGGGAAGAACACTGAAGCTTTCTTT. It translates to CASSLAGKNTEAFF.

V and J are TRBV30 and TRBJ2-3; 10 nucleotides line up with TRBD2. The germline gives CDR1 GTSNPN, CDR2 SVGIG (reference sequence). Trimming removed 0 bases from V and 2 bases from J; junction bases left unmatched: 2. The CDR3 totals 15 residues. CDR3 bases: TGTGCCTGGAGTGTAGCGGGGGGGCCCACAGATACGCAGTATTTT. Translation: CAWSVAGGPTDTQYF.

This chain uses TRBV6-1 with TRBJ1-2, with TRBD1 matching 10 bases. With 6 bases clipped from V and 4 bases from J, the junction kept 8 bases outside the gene matches. Germline CDR1 reads MNHNS; CDR2 reads SASEGT. The CDR3 has 15 amino acids. The CDR3 coding sequence is TGTGCCAGCAGACTCGGGACAGGGGCGAGCTATGGCTACACCTTC. Amino acid sequence: CASRLGTGASYGYTF.

The rearrangement links TRBV19 to TRBJ1-5, with no clear D. The germline V and J ends were trimmed by 5 bases and 11 bases, with 16 bases remaining between them. This CDR3 is 13 amino acids long. From germline, CDR1 is LNHDA and CDR2 SQIVND (reference sequence). This CDR3 is CASSGSVREAQHF. DNA of the CDR3: TGTGCCAGTAGTGGGTCGGTAAGGGAAGCCCAGCATTTT.

V gene TRBV5-1 combines with J gene TRBJ2-5; 11 nucleotides line up with TRBD2. Germline CDR1 reads SGHRS; CDR2 reads YFSETQ. V was clipped by 4 bases and J by 4 bases; unmatched bases: 6. The CDR3 loop spans 15 amino acids. CDR3 nucleotide sequence: TGCGCCAGCAGCACCACTAGCGGGAGTCTAGAGACCCAGTACTTC. This codes for CASSTTSGSLETQYF.

This clone was observed once. The chain carries TRBV5-1 and TRBJ2-1; a weak D match, TRBD2 (6 bases). CDR1 and CDR2 (germline): SGHRS, YFSETQ. This CDR3 spans 15 amino acids. Trimming shortened V by 3 bases and J by 0 bases, and 10 bases separated the two germline ends. CDR3 coding DNA: TGCGCCAGCAGCTCCCTGACTAGCTCCTACAATGAGCAGTTCTTC. Its protein product is CASSSLTSSYNEQFF.

The chain uses TRBV4-1 and TRBJ1-2; 7 nucleotides match TRBD1. With 4 bases clipped from V and 0 bases from J, the junction kept 2 bases outside the gene matches. The CDR3 is 14 residues long. Germline loops: CDR1 MGHRA, CDR2 YSYEKL. This CDR3 is CASSPGGTNYGYTF. The CDR3 DNA reads as TGCGCCAGCAGCCCAGGGGGGACTAACTATGGCTACACCTTC.

The chain recombines TRBV4-1 with TRBJ2-2; D gene ambiguous. With 1 base removed from V and 4 bases from J, the gap between germline ends came to 19 bases. Germline CDR1 MGHRA, CDR2 YSYEKL. The CDR3 length is 18 residues. CDR3 bases: TGCGCCAGCAGCCAAGCCGGTCGGGCCGCCTGGGGCACCGGGGAGCTGTTTTTT. Its translation is CASSQAGRAAWGTGELFF.

The rearrangement joins TRBV19 to TRBJ2-3; tentative D call: TRBD2 (6 bases). This CDR3 has 14 residues. V was trimmed by 5 bases and J by 2 bases, leaving 11 bases between them. Germline CDR1 is LNHDA and CDR2 is SQIVND (reference sequence). The CDR3 DNA reads TGTGCCAGTAGTTCTAGCGCAGCCACAGATACGCAGTATTTT. It is translated as CASSSSAATDTQYF.

This chain uses TRBV7-3 with TRBJ2-5; D call uncertain. There are 13 residues in the CDR3. Germline V gene sequence: CDR1 SGHTA, CDR2 FQGTGA. V lost 5 bases to trimming and J lost 0 bases, with 7 bases between them. The DNA of the CDR3 is TGTGCCAGCAGCCGGACCGACCAAGAGACCCAGTACTTC. It is translated as CASSRTDQETQYF. The full variable domain, its missing parts supplied by reference TRBV7-3 and TRBJ2-5, is GAGVSQTPSNKVTEKGKYVELRCDPISGHTALYWYRQSLGQGPEFLIYFQGTGAADDSGLPNDRFFAVRPEGSVSTLKIQRTERGDSAVYLCASSRTDQETQYFGPGTRLLVL.

The chain couples TRBV2 to TRBJ2-7; tentatively, D is TRBD2 (6 bases). Between the trimmed V and J ends, which lost 8 bases and 3 bases, there was a span of 14 bases. The CDR3 totals 13 residues. Germline loops: CDR1 SNHLY, CDR2 FYNNEI. CDR3 sequence (DNA): TGTGCCAGCTGGGGGGTTGGGGGCTACGAGCAGTACTTC. Translation gives CASWGVGGYEQYF.

In its sample, this clone was seen a few times. The chain employs TRBV5-1 and TRBJ2-3, with TRBD2 matching 9 bases. The length of the CDR3 is 15 residues. Per the germline V gene, CDR1 is SGHRS and CDR2 is YFSETQ. V was clipped by 2 bases and J by 2 bases; unmatched bases: 3. For the CDR3, the DNA is TGCGCCAGCAGCTTAAGCGGGGGGCCCACAGATACGCAGTATTTT. Translated: CASSLSGGPTDTQYF.

The V and J genes are TRBV4-3 and TRBJ2-7, with 11 bases aligning to TRBD2. Trimming cost V 1 base and J 2 bases; bases outside gene matches: 4. The germline CDR1 and CDR2 sequences are LGHNA and YSLEER. There are 16 residues in the CDR3. The CDR3 sequence is CASSQVLAGDPYEQYF. For the CDR3, the DNA is TGCGCCAGCAGCCAAGTACTAGCGGGGGATCCCTACGAGCAGTACTTC.

The V and J genes are TRBV6-6 and TRBJ2-7; 9 bases are a match to TRBD2. The J segment lost 2 bases and the V segment lost 3 bases, leaving 5 bases of the junction unmatched. Germline CDR1 MNHNY, CDR2 SVGAGI (reference sequence). CDR3 size: 15 residues. CDR3 in DNA: TGTGCCAGCAGTTATGACCAGCGGGGGGCCTACGAGCAGTACTTC. Protein sequence: CASSYDQRGAYEQYF.

The chain links TRBV18 to TRBJ1-1, with D tentatively TRBD1 (6 bases). CDR1 KGHSH and CDR2 LQKENI come from the germline V gene. V was clipped by 3 bases and J by 3 bases, with 11 bases between them. The CDR3 covers 14 residues. DNA for the CDR3: TGTGCCAGCTCACCGCAGGGGTGGTACACTGAAGCTTTCTTT. It codes for CASSPQGWYTEAFF.

This chain uses TRBV15 with TRBJ1-1; D is unresolved. The CDR3 is made up of 14 amino acids. V was pared by 5 bases and J by 1 base, with 11 bases between. The V gene's germline CDR1 is LNHNV and CDR2 YYDKDF (reference sequence). In DNA form, the CDR3 reads TGTGCCACCAGCCGTGGAAGGCAGAACACTGAAGCTTTCTTT. Translated, it gives CATSRGRQNTEAFF.